The 31 T cell receptor beta chains below were found in one sample sequenced in a study of T cells in Graves' hyperthyroidism and ophthalmopathy. The source material, RNA transcripts, was used to amplify TCR beta CDR3 regions. RT-PCR in the first round (using the HTBI primer set) targeted the TCR CDR3. Each CDR3 protein is one row after TCRdb ran MiXCR on the multiplex PCR reads. The table records 350,000 to 450,000 distinct CDR3 sequences, around 15% of them present only once. The sequenced sample was blood. The receptors come from a man aged 45-65 years with Graves' ophthalmopathy.

This clonotype has ten or more counts. The chain joins TRBV12-3 or TRBV12-4 to TRBJ2-5; either TRBD1 or TRBD2 may supply D (5 bases each). The CDR3 is 14 amino acids. With 3 bases removed from V and 4 bases from J, the gap between germline ends came to 12 bases. The CDR3 DNA sequence: TGTGCCAGCAGTTTCGGGGCCCCCGGAGAGACCCAGTACTTC. As protein: CASSFGAPGETQYF.

Details on this clonotype: This may be a read error, as it is one base from a much larger clone. The rearrangement joins TRBV7-7 to TRBJ2-2; possibly TRBD2 for D (5 bases). The CDR3 runs 14 residues. Germline CDR1 reads SSHAT; CDR2 reads FNYEAQ (reference sequence). The DNA of the CDR3 is TGTGCTAGCAGCCCCGCTGAGGCAACCGGGGAGCTGTCTTTT. This codes for CASSPAEATGELSF.

This clonotype was detected a few times. V and J are TRBV5-1 and TRBJ2-5, with TRBD1 matching over 9 bases. CDR1 is SGHRS and CDR2 is YFSETQ in the germline V gene. The CDR3 sequence is 16 residues long. Trimming cost V 0 bases and J 5 bases; bases outside gene matches: 8. The CDR3 loop is CASSLDGQGKFETQYF. CDR3 nucleotide sequence: TGCGCCAGCAGCTTGGACGGACAGGGGAAATTTGAGACCCAGTACTTC.

This chain links TRBV5-5 with TRBJ2-1; 9 bases match TRBD1. The CDR3 length is 13 residues. After removal of 4 bases from V and 12 bases from J, the junction contained 8 bases not matched to a gene. CDR1 SGHKS and CDR2 YYEKEE come from the germline V gene (reference sequence). This chain's CDR3 is CASSNRQGGGQFF. The CDR3 nucleotides are TGTGCCAGCAGCAATAGACAGGGGGGGGGGCAGTTCTTC.

A few counts support this clonotype. This may stem from a read error, because a much larger clone lies one nucleotide away. The V and J genes are TRBV28 and TRBJ2-5, with TRBD2 matching over 7 bases. The CDR3 covers 14 residues. Per the germline V gene, CDR1 is MDHEN and CDR2 is SYDVKM. Losses at the gene ends were 6 bases for V and 3 bases for J; bases not matched to a gene: 7. The CDR3 region is CASSLMGGKETQYF. CDR3 DNA: TGTGCCAGCAGCCTAATGGGGGGGAAAGAGACCCAGTACTTC.

This clonotype was picked up one time. A much larger clone is a single base away; this may be a read error. No conserved phenylalanine or tryptophan ends this CDR3, so it is likely a read error. The chain couples TRBV7-8 to TRBJ1-1; D uncertain. The CDR3 is made up of 14 amino acids. Germline lookup yields CDR1 SGHVS and CDR2 FQNEAQ. The V and J ends lost 3 bases and 1 base respectively, with 9 bases between them. The CDR3 nucleotides are TGTGCCAGCAGCTTCGGCACAAAGAACACTGAAGCTTTCCTT. Encoded protein: CASSFGTKNTEAFL.

This clonotype turned up a few times. This chain links TRBV28 with TRBJ2-4; 7 nucleotides line up with TRBD1. V lost 5 bases and J lost 2; bases outside the gene matches: 9. In germline, CDR1 is MDHEN, CDR2 SYDVKM. This CDR3 is 16 amino acids long. The CDR3 protein is CASSTRQGGPKNIQYF. The CDR3 coding sequence is TGTGCCAGCAGTACACGACAGGGTGGACCCAAAAACATTCAGTACTTC.

This clonotype came up many times. The gene calls are TRBV24-1 and TRBJ2-1, with D perhaps matching TRBD2 (6 bases). Germline CDR1 KGHDR, CDR2 SFDVKD. The CDR3 is 15 residues long. Trimming took 4 bases from V and 3 from J, leaving 12 bases between them. This CDR3 is CATSDAGSSYNEQFF. The CDR3 DNA follows: TGTGCCACCAGTGACGCCGGGAGTAGCTACAATGAGCAGTTCTTC.

This clonotype has just a few counts. This chain uses TRBV29-1 with TRBJ2-5; 7 positions match TRBD1. This CDR3 has 14 amino acids. The germline V gene has CDR1 SQVTM and CDR2 ANQGSEA. Trimming took 7 bases from V and 4 from J; bases not matched to a gene: 12. In DNA form, the CDR3 reads TGCAGCGCAAGGACAGGTGGATTAGGAGAGACCCAGTACTTC. Translation: CSARTGGLGETQYF.

V usage is TRBV2 and J usage is TRBJ2-1; 15 nucleotides match TRBD2. Germline V gene data show CDR1 as SNHLY and CDR2 as FYNNEI. The V and J ends lost 5 bases and 8 bases, in that order; junction bases with no gene match: 13. The CDR3 is 18 amino acids. In DNA form, the CDR3 reads TGTGCCAGCAGTCGGGGACTAGCGGGAGGACTCAGAATGGATGAGCAGTTCTTC. Its protein product is CASSRGLAGGLRMDEQFF.

This chain's CDR3 is CASSLTRILAKNIQYF. DNA of the CDR3: TGTGCCAGCAGCTTAACACGGATACTAGCCAAAAACATTCAGTACTTC. The gene calls are TRBV11-3 and TRBJ2-4; no clear D. CDR1 is SGHNT and CDR2 is YENEEA in the germline V gene. Trimming shortened V by 2 bases and J by 0 bases, and 11 bases separated the two germline ends. The CDR3 consists of 16 residues.

At least ten counts were recorded for this clonotype. The DNA of the CDR3 is TGTGCCAGCAGTGAACTGGGGTGGGACGAGCAGTACTTC. Residues: CASSELGWDEQYF. The V gene is TRBV2, the J gene TRBJ2-7, with D hard to call. Germline loops: CDR1 SNHLY, CDR2 FYNNEI. The V end lost 2 bases, the J end lost 5 bases, and 10 bases lay between the germline ends. The CDR3 covers 13 residues.

CDR3 residues: CATSWTDLAKNIQYF. In DNA form, the CDR3 reads TGTGCCACATCGTGGACAGACCTAGCCAAAAACATTCAGTACTTC. The chain joins TRBV14 to TRBJ2-4, with a possible D match to TRBD1 (6 bases). Germline-derived CDR1 and CDR2 are SGHDN and FVKESK. The CDR3 extends over 15 amino acids. V gave up 10 bases and J gave up 0 bases, with 16 bases separating them.

This clonotype was counted at least ten times. The V gene is TRBV2, the J gene TRBJ2-1, with 10 bases that match TRBD1. The CDR3 sequence is 15 residues long. With V trimmed by 3 bases and J by 9 bases, 8 bases remained unmatched. Germline values: CDR1 SNHLY, CDR2 FYNNEI. The CDR3 DNA reads TGTGCCAGCAGTGACCGGGACAGGGGTCACGGTGAGCAGTTCTTC. Translation gives CASSDRDRGHGEQFF.

This clonotype has just a few counts. Here the CDR3 DNA reads TGTGCCACCAGTGATTTCGGCAGGGGGCCGACAGATACGCAGTATTTT. Translated: CATSDFGRGPTDTQYF. The chain recombines TRBV24-1 with TRBJ2-3, with 8 nucleotides matching TRBD1. Per the germline V gene, CDR1 is KGHDR and CDR2 is SFDVKD. With V trimmed by 1 base and J by 3 bases, 5 bases remained unmatched. This CDR3 is 16 amino acids long.

This clonotype appeared many times. The rearrangement links TRBV15 to TRBJ2-1; 8 positions match TRBD1. The J segment lost 2 bases and the V segment lost 0 bases, leaving 6 bases of the junction unmatched. The germline gives CDR1 LNHNV, CDR2 YYDKDF (reference sequence). This CDR3 spans 17 amino acids. In nucleotides, the CDR3 is TGTGCCACCAGCAGAGATAAGGGACAGGTGGCCTACAATGAGCAGTTCTTC. Amino acids: CATSRDKGQVAYNEQFF.

The chain uses TRBV10-1 and TRBJ2-1; 7 bases match TRBD1. The junction had 7 bases not matched to a gene; V was cut back by 7 bases and J by 7 bases. From germline, CDR1 is WNHNN and CDR2 SYGVQD (reference sequence). This CDR3 is built from 13 residues. CDR3 sequence reads: CASNTGAGNEQFF. The CDR3 nucleotides read TGCGCCAGCAATACAGGGGCTGGGAATGAGCAGTTCTTC.

This clonotype was detected once. J is TRBJ2-1 and V is TRBV6-2 or TRBV6-3; no reliable D call. The CDR3 spans 14 residues. Trimming left V 1 base short and J 2 bases short, with 6 bases between. Germline V gene data show CDR1 as MNHEY and CDR2 as SVGEGT. The CDR3 here is CASSYLSTYNEQFF. DNA of the CDR3: TGTGCCAGCAGTTACTTGTCGACCTACAATGAGCAGTTCTTC.

This clonotype was counted ten times or more. The gene calls are TRBV9 and TRBJ2-7; 7 nucleotides align to TRBD1. V shed 4 bases and J 5 bases; nucleotides not matched to a gene: 9. The germline gives CDR1 SGDLS, CDR2 YYNGEE. The CDR3 is 14 amino acids. The CDR3 region has the DNA TGTGCCAGCAGCCATAGACAGGGATCCGACGAGCAGTACTTC. This sequence encodes CASSHRQGSDEQYF.

This clonotype turned up a few times. The J gene is TRBJ2-1, the V gene TRBV12-3 or TRBV12-4, with D maybe TRBD1 (5 bases). The CDR3 contains 14 residues. Deletions cut 6 bases from V and 12 bases from J, with 21 bases between. The CDR3, as DNA: TGTGCCAGCAGATCTACCCGGACACCCCTTGTGCAGTTCTTC. Protein product: CASRSTRTPLVQFF.

This clonotype was observed a handful of times. V usage is TRBV6-1 and J usage is TRBJ2-3; maybe TRBD1 (6 bases). Germline-derived CDR1 and CDR2 are MNHNS and SASEGT. V lost 6 bases, J lost 1 base, and 11 bases lay in between. The CDR3 spans 14 residues. The DNA of the CDR3 is TGTGCCAGCAGGGGGGCGGGCGGCACAGATACGCAGTATTTT. Protein product: CASRGAGGTDTQYF.

J is TRBJ2-3 and V is TRBV3-1; 8 nucleotides align to TRBD2. The CDR3 spans 16 residues. Germline V gene sequence: CDR1 LGHDT, CDR2 YNNKEL (reference sequence). V was clipped by 4 bases and J by 5 bases; unmatched bases: 11. The DNA for the CDR3 is TGTGCCAGCAGCCCAAGCTCGCGGGGGGCCGGAGATACGCAGTATTTT. Translated: CASSPSSRGAGDTQYF.

This clonotype occurred many times. This sequence joins TRBV5-1 and TRBJ1-5; 7 positions agree with TRBD1. CDR3 size: 15 residues. V lost 0 bases to trimming and J lost 4 bases; unmatched junction nucleotides: 4. CDR1 and CDR2 (germline): SGHRS, YFSETQ. The CDR3 region has the DNA TGCGCCAGCAGCTTGGAGGGACAGATAAATCAGCCCCAGCATTTT. Translation gives CASSLEGQINQPQHF.

The chain uses TRBV28 and TRBJ2-7; perhaps TRBD1 as D (7 bases). Germline V gene lookup returns CDR1 MDHEN and CDR2 SYDVKM. CDR3 length: 15 residues. Between the trimmed V and J ends, which lost 6 bases and 3 bases, there was a span of 18 bases. The CDR3 spells CASRRTGDRNYEQYF. DNA of the CDR3: TGTGCCAGCAGGCGTACGGGGGACAGAAACTACGAGCAGTACTTC.

This clonotype was observed a handful of times. CDR3 residues: CASRGGLGPYEQYF. The CDR3 DNA is TGTGCCAGCAGGGGGGGGCTGGGCCCCTACGAGCAGTACTTC. This chain links TRBV6-1 with TRBJ2-7, with a possible D match to TRBD2 (7 bases). The CDR3 runs 14 residues. Per germline, CDR1 MNHNS and CDR2 SASEGT. V lost 6 bases and J 2 bases, leaving 14 bases between the germline ends.

Ten or more counts support this clonotype. The V and J genes are TRBV5-1 and TRBJ2-3; 13 nucleotides align to TRBD2. The V segment lost 1 base and the J segment 4 bases; nucleotides outside the gene matches: 9. Germline V gene sequence: CDR1 SGHRS, CDR2 YFSETQ. This CDR3 comprises 18 residues. CDR3 in DNA: TGCGCCAGCAGCTTGACTAGCGGGAGGGCCGGATCGTCAGATACGCAGTATTTT. It codes for CASSLTSGRAGSSDTQYF.

In this sample, this clonotype turned up a few times. This sequence joins TRBV27 and TRBJ1-5; possible D gene TRBD1, 5 bases. The germline V and J ends were trimmed by 5 bases and 5 bases, with 22 bases remaining between them. The CDR3 is 17 amino acids. CDR1 is MNHEY, CDR2 SMNVEV, per germline (reference sequence). CDR3 sequence reads: CASSPGLDAGAYQPQHF. For the CDR3, the DNA is TGTGCCAGCAGTCCGGGCCTGGACGCCGGGGCGTATCAGCCCCAGCATTTT.

This clonotype has only a few counts. The chain carries TRBV20-1 and TRBJ2-7; TRBD2 is a possible D gene (5 bases). The CDR3 is made up of 11 amino acids. Looked up from germline, CDR1 is DFQATT and CDR2 is SNEGSKA (reference sequence). The germline V and J ends were trimmed by 4 bases and 5 bases, with 9 bases remaining between them. CDR3 DNA sequence: TGCAGTGCTAACAAGGGAGACGAGCAGTACTTC. The encoded protein is CSANKGDEQYF.

This clonotype was seen repeatedly, ten times or more. V is TRBV20-1 and J is TRBJ2-3; D is possibly TRBD2 (6 bases). The V gene's germline CDR1 is DFQATT and CDR2 SNEGSKA (reference sequence). This CDR3 comprises 14 residues. Trimming shortened V by 5 bases and J by 4 bases, and 16 bases separated the two germline ends. CDR3 residues: CSAPAGNAPDTQYF. The CDR3 DNA reads as TGCAGTGCTCCCGCGGGAAACGCACCAGATACGCAGTATTTT.

This clonotype has ten or more counts. This chain connects TRBV15 to TRBJ2-2, with D perhaps TRBD1 or TRBD2 (7 bases each). CDR1 and CDR2 (germline): LNHNV, YYDKDF (reference sequence). V was clipped by 1 base and J by 5 bases, with 20 bases between them. The CDR3 spans 18 residues. CDR3 residues: CATSRGRGGGEITGELFF. The DNA for the CDR3 is TGTGCCACCAGCAGAGGGAGGGGAGGGGGCGAAATTACCGGGGAGCTGTTTTTT.

This clonotype has just a few counts. One end of the junction is discordant with germline, which a read error may explain. The chain joins TRBV20-1 to TRBJ2-7, with 8 bases aligning to TRBD2. Germline assignment: CDR1 DFQATT and CDR2 SNEGSKA (reference sequence). This CDR3 comprises 13 residues. CDR3 loop: CSASGRASHEQYF. DNA of the CDR3: TGCAGTGCTAGCGGGAGGGCCTCCCACGAGCAGTACTTC.